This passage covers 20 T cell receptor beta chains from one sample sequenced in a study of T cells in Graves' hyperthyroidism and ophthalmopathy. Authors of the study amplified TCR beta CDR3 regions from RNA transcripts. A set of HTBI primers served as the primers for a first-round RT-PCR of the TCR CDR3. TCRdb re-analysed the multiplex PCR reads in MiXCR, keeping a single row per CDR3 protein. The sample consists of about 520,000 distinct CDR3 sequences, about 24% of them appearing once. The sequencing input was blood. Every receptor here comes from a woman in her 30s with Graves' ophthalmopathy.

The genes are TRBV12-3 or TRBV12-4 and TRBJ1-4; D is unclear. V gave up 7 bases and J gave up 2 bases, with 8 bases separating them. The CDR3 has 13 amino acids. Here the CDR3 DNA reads TGTGCCAGCACCCCAAACACTAATGAAAAACTGTTTTTT. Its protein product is CASTPNTNEKLFF.

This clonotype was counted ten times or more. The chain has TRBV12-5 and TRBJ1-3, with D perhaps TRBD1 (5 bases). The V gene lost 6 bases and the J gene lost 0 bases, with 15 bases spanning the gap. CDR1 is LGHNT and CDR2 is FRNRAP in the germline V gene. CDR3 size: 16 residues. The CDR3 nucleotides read TGTGCTAGTGGCCGCCTTCAGGGAGGCTCTGGAAACACCATATATTTT. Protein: CASGRLQGGSGNTIYF.

DNA of the CDR3: TGTGCCAGCAGTCTAGGACGGTATAACTATGGCTACACCTTC. Translating gives CASSLGRYNYGYTF. V usage is TRBV12-3 or TRBV12-4 and J usage is TRBJ1-2; unclear D gene. Trimming left V 5 bases short and J 1 base short, with 11 bases between. This CDR3 contains 14 residues.

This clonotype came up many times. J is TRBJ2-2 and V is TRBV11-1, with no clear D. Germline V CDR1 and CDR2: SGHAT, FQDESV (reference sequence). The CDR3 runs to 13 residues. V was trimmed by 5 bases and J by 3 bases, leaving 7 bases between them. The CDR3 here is CASSLMDTGELFF. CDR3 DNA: TGTGCCAGCAGCCTGATGGACACCGGGGAGCTGTTTTTT.

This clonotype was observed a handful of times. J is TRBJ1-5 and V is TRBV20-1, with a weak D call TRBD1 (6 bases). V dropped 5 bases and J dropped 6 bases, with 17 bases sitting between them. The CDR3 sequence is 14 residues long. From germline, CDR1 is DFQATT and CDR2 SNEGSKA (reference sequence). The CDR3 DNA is TGCAGTGCTGCTACCGGGACATACAGTCAGCCCCAGCATTTT. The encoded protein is CSAATGTYSQPQHF.

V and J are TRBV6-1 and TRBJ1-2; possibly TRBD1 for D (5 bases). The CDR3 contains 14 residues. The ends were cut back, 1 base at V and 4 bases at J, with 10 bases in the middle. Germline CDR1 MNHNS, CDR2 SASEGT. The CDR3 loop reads CASSEEWTSYGYTF. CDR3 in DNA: TGTGCCAGCAGTGAAGAATGGACAAGCTATGGCTACACCTTC.

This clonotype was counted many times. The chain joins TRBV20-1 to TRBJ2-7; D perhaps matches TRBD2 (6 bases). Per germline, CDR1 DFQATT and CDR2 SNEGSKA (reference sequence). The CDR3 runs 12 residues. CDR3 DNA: TGCAGCGCTCCACCTCGCGGGGACGAGCAGTACTTC. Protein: CSAPPRGDEQYF.

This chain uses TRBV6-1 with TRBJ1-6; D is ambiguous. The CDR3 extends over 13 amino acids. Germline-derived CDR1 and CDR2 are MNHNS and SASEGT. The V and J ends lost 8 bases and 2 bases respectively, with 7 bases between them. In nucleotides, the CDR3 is TGTGCCAGCTCGCGGCCCTATAATTCACCCCTCCACTTT. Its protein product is CASSRPYNSPLHF.

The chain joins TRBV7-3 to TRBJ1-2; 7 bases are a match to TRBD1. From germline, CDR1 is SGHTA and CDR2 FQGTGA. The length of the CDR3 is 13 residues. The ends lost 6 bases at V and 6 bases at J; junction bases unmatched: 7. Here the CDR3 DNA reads TGTGCCAGCAGGGCGACAGGGTTAGATGGCTACACCTTC. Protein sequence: CASRATGLDGYTF.

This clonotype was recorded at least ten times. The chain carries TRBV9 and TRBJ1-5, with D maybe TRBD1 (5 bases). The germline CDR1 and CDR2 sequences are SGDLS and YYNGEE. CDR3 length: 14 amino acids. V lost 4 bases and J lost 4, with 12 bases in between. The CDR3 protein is CASSPTGENQPQHF. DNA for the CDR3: TGTGCCAGCAGCCCCACGGGGGAAAATCAGCCCCAGCATTTT.

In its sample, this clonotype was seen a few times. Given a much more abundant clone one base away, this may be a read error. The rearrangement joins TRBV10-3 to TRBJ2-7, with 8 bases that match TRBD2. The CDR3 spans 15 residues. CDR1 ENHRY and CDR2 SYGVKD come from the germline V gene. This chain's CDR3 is CAISASGGIAYEHYF. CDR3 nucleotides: TGTGCCATCAGTGCATCGGGGGGGATCGCCTACGAGCATTACTTC.

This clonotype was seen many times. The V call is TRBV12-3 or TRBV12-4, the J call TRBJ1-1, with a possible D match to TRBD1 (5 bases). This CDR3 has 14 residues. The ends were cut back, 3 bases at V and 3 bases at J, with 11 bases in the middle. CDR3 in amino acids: CASSFWQGDTEAFF. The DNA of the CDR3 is TGTGCCAGCAGTTTTTGGCAGGGTGACACTGAAGCTTTCTTT.

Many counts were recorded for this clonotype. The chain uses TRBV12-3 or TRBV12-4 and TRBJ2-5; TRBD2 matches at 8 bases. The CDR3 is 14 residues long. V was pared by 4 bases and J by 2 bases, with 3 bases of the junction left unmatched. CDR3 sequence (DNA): TGTGCCAGCAGTTCCGGGGGGGAGCAAGAGACCCAGTACTTC. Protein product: CASSSGGEQETQYF.

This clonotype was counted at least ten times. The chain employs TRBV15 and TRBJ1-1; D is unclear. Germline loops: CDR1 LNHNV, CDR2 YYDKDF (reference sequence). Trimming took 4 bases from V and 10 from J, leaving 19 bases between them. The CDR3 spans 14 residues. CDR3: CATSTLGGIHAAFF. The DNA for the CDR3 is TGTGCCACCAGCACCCTGGGAGGGATCCACGCAGCTTTCTTT.

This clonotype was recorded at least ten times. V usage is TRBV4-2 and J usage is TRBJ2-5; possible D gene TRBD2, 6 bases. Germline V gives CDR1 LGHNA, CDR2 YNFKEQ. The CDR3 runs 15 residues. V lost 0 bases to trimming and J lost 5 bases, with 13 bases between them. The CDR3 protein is CASSQDLASGETQYF. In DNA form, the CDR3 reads TGTGCCAGCAGCCAAGATTTAGCCAGCGGGGAGACCCAGTACTTC.

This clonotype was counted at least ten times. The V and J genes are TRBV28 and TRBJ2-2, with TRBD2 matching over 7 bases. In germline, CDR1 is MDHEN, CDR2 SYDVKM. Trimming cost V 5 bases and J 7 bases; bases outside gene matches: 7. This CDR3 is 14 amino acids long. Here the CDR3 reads CASSPYASGGELFF. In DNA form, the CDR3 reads TGTGCCAGCAGTCCCTATGCTAGCGGCGGGGAGCTGTTTTTT. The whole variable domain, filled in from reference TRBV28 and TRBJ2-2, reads DVKVTQSSRYLVKRTGEKVFLECVQDMDHENMFWYRQDPGLGLRLIYFSYDVKMKEKGDIPEGYSVSREKKERFSLILESASTNQTSMYLCASSPYASGGELFFGEGSRLTVL.

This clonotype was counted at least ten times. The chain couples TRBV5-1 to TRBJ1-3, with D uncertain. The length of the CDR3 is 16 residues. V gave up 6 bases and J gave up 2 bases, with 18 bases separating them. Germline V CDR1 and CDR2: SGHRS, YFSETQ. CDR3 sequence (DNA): TGCGCCAGCATGCCTGGTGTCGGGAGCCCTGGAAACACCATATATTTT. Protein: CASMPGVGSPGNTIYF. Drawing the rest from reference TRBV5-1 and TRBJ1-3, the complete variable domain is KAGVTQTPRYLIKTRGQQVTLSCSPISGHRSVSWYQQTPGQGLQFLFEYFSETQRNKGNFPGRFSGRQFSNSRSEMNVSTLELGDSALYLCASMPGVGSPGNTIYFGEGSWLTVV.

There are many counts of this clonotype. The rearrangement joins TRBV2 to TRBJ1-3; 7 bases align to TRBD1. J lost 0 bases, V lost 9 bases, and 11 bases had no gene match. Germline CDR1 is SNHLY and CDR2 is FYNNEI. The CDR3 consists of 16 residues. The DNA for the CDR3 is TGTGCCAGAAGACAGGGAGGTTTTCTCTCTGGAAACACCATATATTTT. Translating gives CARRQGGFLSGNTIYF.

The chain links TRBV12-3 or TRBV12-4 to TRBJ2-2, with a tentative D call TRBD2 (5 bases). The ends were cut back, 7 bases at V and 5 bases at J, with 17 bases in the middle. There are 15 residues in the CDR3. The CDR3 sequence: CASTPEVLRTGELFF. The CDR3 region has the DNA TGTGCCAGCACCCCGGAGGTTCTCAGAACCGGGGAGCTGTTTTTT.

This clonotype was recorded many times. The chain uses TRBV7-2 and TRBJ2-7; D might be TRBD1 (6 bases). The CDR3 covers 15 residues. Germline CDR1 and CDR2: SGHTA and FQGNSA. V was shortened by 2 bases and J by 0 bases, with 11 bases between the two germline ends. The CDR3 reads CASSLTGTTSYEQYF. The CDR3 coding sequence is TGTGCCAGCAGCTTAACCGGGACAACCTCCTACGAGCAGTACTTC. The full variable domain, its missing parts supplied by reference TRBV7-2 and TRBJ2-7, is GAGVSQSPSNKVTEKGKDVELRCDPISGHTALYWYRQSLGQGLEFLIYFQGNSAPDKSGLPSDRFSAERTGGSVSTLTIQRTQQEDSAVYLCASSLTGTTSYEQYFGPGTRLTVT.